This TCR beta chain was retrieved from a study of graft-versus-host responses after intestinal transplantation. Remarks on this clone: The target antigen is unknown.

Sequencing was performed with immunoSEQ multiplex PCR; in TCRdb, only in-frame clones are kept and a portion is missing. The sample contains roughly 97,000 clones, roughly 91% of which appear only once. Sequencing was performed on unstimulated CD4+ T cells sorted from spleen or lymph node cells, taken before transplant. This clonotype was sampled from a human donor who was the organ donor for an intestinal transplant.

CDR3 amino acids: CASSSNRGRLSEQFF. The CDR3, as DNA: TGTGCCAGCAGCTCGAACAGGGGGCGCTTGAGTGAGCAGTTCTTC. The rearrangement uses TRBV7-3 and TRBJ2-1; 9 nucleotides match TRBD1. The CDR3 has 15 amino acids. Germline CDR1 and CDR2: SGHTA and FQGTGA. The junction had 10 bases not matched to a gene; V was cut back by 4 bases and J by 9 bases.